Detailed here is one TCR beta chain. The data belong to a study of blood T cell repertoires in COVID-19. As for the study in general: COVID-19 samples from acute and convalescent phases originated in the United States, Italy and Spain. From T cells, B-cell-depleted T cells, or PBMCs came the material, which was cDNA or gDNA.

Germline assignment: CDR1 PRHDT and CDR2 FYEKMQ (reference sequence). V shed 2 bases and J shed 1 base, with 9 bases lying between them. This CDR3 has 15 amino acids. It was during active infection that Seattle patients were enrolled and then longitudinally followed. Original methodology: It was from reference gene primer amplification that nucleated cell counts were estimated. Profiled with immunoSEQ multiplex PCR; TCRdb holds only in-frame clones, not every one. For V, J and clone size, that table is used; D and trimming come from the DNA. This table has over 150,000 clones, approximately 85% appearing once.

The source of this sequence is a woman in her sixties or seventies with COVID-19, enrolled during active disease. Input material: peripheral blood. The chain carries TRBV13 and TRBJ1-5; maybe TRBD1 (5 bases). CDR3 loop: CASSLRGTSNQPQHF. CDR3 DNA sequence: TGTGCCAGCAGCTTAAGGGGAACAAGCAATCAGCCCCAGCATTTT.